This TCR beta chain was identified in a study of cytomegalovirus exposure and HLA in healthy donors. The V segment lost 5 bases and the J segment 8 bases; nucleotides outside the gene matches: 5. The germline V gene encodes CDR1 SSHAT and CDR2 FNYEAQ (reference sequence). The CDR3 spans 13 residues. 60 Vbeta and 13 Jbeta primers were used in PCR. Generated by immunoSEQ multiplex PCR, the TCRdb table keeps only in-frame clones and is missing some. The table has approximately 70,000 clones, about 70% seen once. The chain employs TRBV7-7 and TRBJ1-4, with TRBD1 matching 7 bases. The sequenced sample was PBMCs. This sequence originates from a woman in her 30s in good health and CMV-seropositive. The CDR3 sequence: CASSRQGGEKLFF. The CDR3 region has the DNA TGTGCCAGCAGCAGACAGGGTGGCGAAAAACTGTTTTTT.